The clone carrying this T cell receptor beta chain is large by share. The data were taken from a study of metastatic and nonmetastatic thyroid tumors. CDR1 is GTSNPN, CDR2 SVGIG, per germline (reference sequence). The CDR3 is 10 amino acids. V was trimmed by 5 bases and J by 6 bases, leaving 5 bases between them. TCRdb re-analyzed the PCR reads using MiXCR. The data contain around 13,000 clones, more than 20% of them singletons. Among the patients, none had received any treatment before thyroid surgery. The TCR originated in a female donor with papillary thyroid cancer or a benign thyroid nodule (not recorded which). Some clones in this sample may be carry-over from other donors' samples. The rearrangement uses TRBV30 and TRBJ1-5; D remains ambiguous. The specimen sequenced was adjacent normal tissue. Written as DNA, the CDR3 is TGTGCCTGGCGGAGTCAGCCCCAGCATTTT. Its protein is CAWRSQPQHF.